The clone carrying this T cell receptor beta chain was seen more than once but under ten times. The record originates from a study of blood T cells in healthy people across ages. Alongside a J-beta primer mix, a sample-barcoded 5' primer served in a second PCR lasting 7 to 11 cycles. One entry per CDR3 protein results from TCRdb running MiXCR on the 5' RACE reads. This sample has 750,000 to 850,000 distinct CDR3 sequences; approximately 25% occur once, and the top ten carry under 4%. Germline CDR1 MDHEN, CDR2 SYDVKM. The CDR3 has 13 amino acids. V was clipped by 2 bases and J by 5 bases, with 9 bases between them. These data were also filed under a second study, of T cells of mothers and their children.

This sequence was found in a boy younger than 18 in good health. What was sequenced was blood. The chain uses TRBV28 and TRBJ2-5; unclear D gene. The CDR3 sequence is CASSLAFSETQYF. The CDR3 DNA reads TGTGCCAGCAGTTTAGCGTTTAGCGAGACCCAGTACTTC.